The 24 T cell receptor beta chains below come from one sample, sequenced in a study of blood T cell repertoires in COVID-19. The repertoire was sequenced with immunoSEQ multiplex PCR; TCRdb's copy has only in-frame clones and lacks some. The table records fewer than 400,000 clones, over 80% of them present only once. The specimen was PBMCs or T cells enriched from blood (not recorded which). The receptors here all came from a woman under 30 who had recovered from COVID-19.

The chain recombines TRBV27 with TRBJ2-5, with D possibly matching TRBD2 (5 bases). V was trimmed by 3 bases and J by 5 bases, leaving 7 bases between them. CDR3 length: 12 amino acids. The germline CDR1 and CDR2 sequences are MNHEY and SMNVEV (reference sequence). The CDR3 is CASSFSGETQYF. CDR3 DNA sequence: TGTGCCAGCAGTTTCTCGGGGGAGACCCAGTACTTC.

The chain couples TRBV11-2 to TRBJ1-2; 9 bases agree with TRBD1. The V and J ends lost 4 bases and 4 bases, in that order; junction bases with no gene match: 4. CDR3 size: 14 residues. Germline V gene data show CDR1 as SGHAT and CDR2 as FQNNGV. In DNA form, the CDR3 reads TGTGCCAGCAGCTACAGGGGGCTTCTCTATGGCTACACCTTC. Its translation: CASSYRGLLYGYTF.

The chain has TRBV9 and TRBJ1-1; 7 bases line up with TRBD1. Per germline, CDR1 SGDLS and CDR2 YYNGEE. This CDR3 region has 14 residues. Losses at the gene ends were 3 bases for V and 3 bases for J; bases not matched to a gene: 5. CDR3 residues: CASSEEGAHTEAFF. CDR3 DNA sequence: TGTGCCAGCAGCGAGGAGGGGGCACACACTGAAGCTTTCTTT.

On this clone itself: In the same sample, other DNA sequences code for this CDR3. The CDR3 protein is CASSFSGDQPQHF. DNA for the CDR3: TGTGCCAGCAGTTTTTCAGGGGATCAGCCCCAGCATTTT. The chain is built from TRBV12-3 or TRBV12-4 and TRBJ1-5; tentative D call: TRBD1 (6 bases). The CDR3 loop spans 13 amino acids. V lost 3 bases and J lost 5, with 8 bases in between.

The chain combines TRBV18 with TRBJ1-1, with a possible D match to TRBD1 (5 bases). Trimming removed 1 base from V and 7 bases from J, with 10 bases in between. This CDR3 contains 13 residues. Germline values: CDR1 KGHSH, CDR2 LQKENI. CDR3 coding DNA: TGTGCCAGCTCACCACGGAGACAGAGTGAAGCTTTCTTT. This codes for CASSPRRQSEAFF.

The genes are TRBV7-6 and TRBJ1-6; no reliable D call. The V and J ends lost 1 base and 8 bases respectively, with 6 bases between them. The CDR3 loop spans 13 amino acids. Germline V lookup: CDR1 SGHVS, CDR2 FNYEAQ. The CDR3 region has the DNA TGTGCCAGCAGCTTAGTCGGGGATTCACCCCTCCACTTT. Translated: CASSLVGDSPLHF. Full variable domain (outside the CDR3, taken from reference TRBV7-6 and TRBJ1-6): GAGVSQSPRYKVTKRGQDVALRCDPISGHVSLYWYRQALGQGPEFLTYFNYEAQQDKSGLPNDRFSAERPEGSISTLTIQRTEQRDSAMYRCASSLVGDSPLHFGNGTRLTVT.

The V and J genes are TRBV5-1 and TRBJ1-1; perhaps TRBD1 as D (5 bases). Trimming pared 2 bases from V and 1 base from J, leaving 6 bases between. The CDR3 length is 13 residues. Germline lookup yields CDR1 SGHRS and CDR2 YFSETQ. CDR3 loop: CASSLGENTEAFF. CDR3 DNA sequence: TGCGCCAGCAGCTTAGGGGAGAACACTGAAGCTTTCTTT.

The chain is built from TRBV5-6 and TRBJ1-2; D is undetermined. The V gene lost 2 bases and the J gene lost 0 bases, with 5 bases spanning the gap. Germline V CDR1 and CDR2: SGHDT, YYEEEE. There are 13 residues in the CDR3. The CDR3 nucleotides are TGTGCCAGCAGCTTCACAGCTAACTATGGCTACACCTTC. Translation: CASSFTANYGYTF. The whole variable domain, filled in from reference TRBV5-6 and TRBJ1-2, reads DAGVTQSPTHLIKTRGQQVTLRCSPKSGHDTVSWYQQALGQGPQFIFQYYEEEERQRGNFPDRFSGHQFPNYSSELNVNALLLGDSALYLCASSFTANYGYTFGSGTRLTVV.

V usage is TRBV15 and J usage is TRBJ1-1; no reliable D call. Germline lookup yields CDR1 LNHNV and CDR2 YYDKDF (reference sequence). The CDR3 contains 15 residues. The ends were cut back, 0 bases at V and 1 base at J, with 9 bases in the middle. The CDR3 DNA reads TGTGCCACCAGCAGAGATTATATTCCGAACACTGAAGCTTTCTTT. Translating it yields CATSRDYIPNTEAFF.

This clone occurred a few times. The chain is built from TRBV28 and TRBJ2-7, with 8 bases fitting TRBD1. With 8 bases clipped from V and 11 bases from J, the junction kept 20 bases outside the gene matches. This CDR3 spans 15 amino acids. The germline V gene encodes CDR1 MDHEN and CDR2 SYDVKM. The chain's CDR3 is CASAGSGTGTNKEYF. CDR3 nucleotide sequence: TGTGCCAGCGCCGGATCCGGGACAGGCACAAACAAGGAGTACTTC.

The chain couples TRBV18 to TRBJ2-6; 10 positions match TRBD1. This CDR3 comprises 18 residues. V gave up 6 bases and J gave up 0 bases; unmatched junction bases: 8. CDR1 and CDR2 from the germline V gene are KGHSH and LQKENI. CDR3 amino acids: CASSPIGTGVSGANVLTF. The CDR3 bases are TGTGCCAGCTCCCCCATCGGGACAGGGGTCTCTGGGGCCAACGTCCTGACTTTC. Drawing the rest from reference TRBV18 and TRBJ2-6, the complete variable domain is NAGVMQNPRHLVRRRGQEARLRCSPMKGHSHVYWYRQLPEEGLKFMVYLQKENIIDESGMPKERFSAEFPKEGPSILRIQQVVRGDSAAYFCASSPIGTGVSGANVLTFGAGSRLTVL.

The chain links TRBV28 to TRBJ2-5; D remains ambiguous. This CDR3 is built from 12 residues. V dropped 2 bases and J dropped 6 bases, with 7 bases sitting between them. Germline assignment: CDR1 MDHEN and CDR2 SYDVKM. The CDR3 spells CASSLRVKTQYF. The CDR3 region has the DNA TGTGCCAGCAGTTTAAGAGTGAAGACCCAGTACTTC.

This clone was found a few times. This chain uses TRBV29-1 with TRBJ2-1; 11 nucleotides match TRBD2. J gave up 4 bases and V 7 bases, and 9 bases lay outside the gene matches. CDR3 length: 15 residues. Germline V CDR1 and CDR2: SQVTM, ANQGSEA. The CDR3 region has the DNA TGCAGCGCTGGCACAATAGCGGGGGGGTACAATGAGCAGTTCTTC. Its translation is CSAGTIAGGYNEQFF.

The chain links TRBV19 to TRBJ2-1; 8 bases are a match to TRBD1. The CDR3 spans 15 residues. Looked up from germline, CDR1 is LNHDA and CDR2 is SQIVND (reference sequence). The V segment lost 5 bases and the J segment 6 bases; nucleotides outside the gene matches: 9. CDR3 DNA sequence: TGTGCCAGTAGTTCCGGGACAGGCCTCTTCAATGAGCAGTTCTTC. Translation gives CASSSGTGLFNEQFF.

V is TRBV28 and J is TRBJ1-4, with D maybe TRBD1 (5 bases). Trimming stripped 2 bases from V and 7 bases from J, with 11 bases between. This CDR3 comprises 14 residues. The germline V gene has CDR1 MDHEN and CDR2 SYDVKM. As DNA, the CDR3 is TGTGCCAGCAGTTTAAAACAGGAGGGTGAAAAACTGTTTTTT. Its protein is CASSLKQEGEKLFF. Full variable domain (outside the CDR3, taken from reference TRBV28 and TRBJ1-4): DVKVTQSSRYLVKRTGEKVFLECVQDMDHENMFWYRQDPGLGLRLIYFSYDVKMKEKGDIPEGYSVSREKKERFSLILESASTNQTSMYLCASSLKQEGEKLFFGSGTQLSVL.

The gene calls are TRBV4-1 and TRBJ1-1, with 8 bases lining up with TRBD1. This CDR3 region has 14 residues. Germline V CDR1 and CDR2: MGHRA, YSYEKL. V lost 3 bases, J lost 7 bases, and 7 bases stayed unmatched. The chain's CDR3 is CASSQGRGLDEAFF. CDR3 coding DNA: TGCGCCAGCAGCCAGGGCAGGGGGCTGGATGAAGCTTTCTTT.

The rearrangement uses TRBV15 and TRBJ1-4; no definite D call. Trimming removed 5 bases at V and 3 bases at J, with 7 bases between. There are 13 residues in the CDR3. Germline values: CDR1 LNHNV, CDR2 YYDKDF (reference sequence). The CDR3 DNA reads TGTGCCACCAGCTACGGGGCTAATGAAAAACTGTTTTTT. Protein sequence: CATSYGANEKLFF.

The chain combines TRBV11-2 with TRBJ2-5; D is perhaps TRBD1 (6 bases). The CDR3 covers 14 residues. V shed 3 bases and J shed 2 bases, with 10 bases lying between them. CDR1 and CDR2 from the germline V gene are SGHAT and FQNNGV. DNA of the CDR3: TGTGCCAGCAGCTTGGTACAGGGACAAGAGACCCAGTACTTC. This translates into CASSLVQGQETQYF.

The chain is built from TRBV27 and TRBJ1-5, with D hard to call. Germline CDR1 and CDR2: MNHEY and SMNVEV (reference sequence). The CDR3 spans 15 residues. Trimming left V 3 bases short and J 9 bases short, with 18 bases between. The CDR3 coding sequence is TGTGCCAGCAGTTTGGGAAGAGACCCGGGGTGGCCCCAGCATTTT. As protein: CASSLGRDPGWPQHF.

CDR3 sequence (DNA): TGTGCCAGCAGCGTTACTAGCGGGTCCCATGAGCAGTTCTTC. This translates into CASSVTSGSHEQFF. The V gene is TRBV9, the J gene TRBJ2-1; 9 bases agree with TRBD2. Germline values: CDR1 SGDLS, CDR2 YYNGEE. This CDR3 contains 14 residues. The junction had 5 bases not matched to a gene; V was cut back by 2 bases and J by 8 bases.

The chain is built from TRBV30 and TRBJ1-2; D call uncertain. V shed 2 bases and J shed 12 bases, with 19 bases lying between them. The CDR3 is 13 amino acids. CDR1 and CDR2 (germline): GTSNPN, SVGIG (reference sequence). This chain's CDR3 is CAWSPSFAEGHTF. In DNA, the CDR3 is TGTGCCTGGAGTCCCAGTTTCGCGGAGGGCCACACCTTC.

This sequence joins TRBV5-6 and TRBJ2-7; 8 bases align to TRBD1. V lost 3 bases, J lost 2 bases, and 1 base stayed unmatched. The germline gives CDR1 SGHDT, CDR2 YYEEEE. The CDR3 runs 13 residues. In nucleotides, the CDR3 is TGTGCCAGCAGCTGGGGACAGGCCTACGAGCAGTACTTC. It yields the protein CASSWGQAYEQYF. Looking up the rest from reference TRBV5-6 and TRBJ2-7 gives the full variable domain: DAGVTQSPTHLIKTRGQQVTLRCSPKSGHDTVSWYQQALGQGPQFIFQYYEEEERQRGNFPDRFSGHQFPNYSSELNVNALLLGDSALYLCASSWGQAYEQYFGPGTRLTVT.

The V gene is TRBV19, the J gene TRBJ2-2; maybe TRBD1 (7 bases). Germline CDR1 reads LNHDA; CDR2 reads SQIVND (reference sequence). Trimming removed 8 bases at V and 0 bases at J, with 10 bases between. This CDR3 has 14 residues. The CDR3 here is CASAGQTNTGELFF. The CDR3 coding sequence is TGTGCCAGTGCGGGACAGACGAACACCGGGGAGCTGTTTTTT.

V is TRBV7-8 and J is TRBJ1-5; D is perhaps TRBD1 (5 bases). V gave up 4 bases and J gave up 7 bases, with 17 bases separating them. This CDR3 comprises 15 residues. Germline lookup yields CDR1 SGHVS and CDR2 FQNEAQ. CDR3 sequence: CASSSIGGIGQPQHF. The CDR3 DNA reads as TGTGCCAGCAGCTCGATTGGGGGGATTGGCCAGCCCCAGCATTTT.